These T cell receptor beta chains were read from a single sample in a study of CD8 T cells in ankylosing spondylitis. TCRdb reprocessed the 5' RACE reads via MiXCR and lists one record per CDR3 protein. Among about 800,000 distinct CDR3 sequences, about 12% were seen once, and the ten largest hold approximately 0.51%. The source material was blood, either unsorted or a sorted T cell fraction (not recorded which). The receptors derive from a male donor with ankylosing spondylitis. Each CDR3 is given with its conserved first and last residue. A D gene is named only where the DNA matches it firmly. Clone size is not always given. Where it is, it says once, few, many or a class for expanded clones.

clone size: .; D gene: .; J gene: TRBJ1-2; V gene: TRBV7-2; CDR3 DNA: TGTGCCAGCAGCTTAAGACGAAGCTATGGCTACACCTTC; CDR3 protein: CASSLRRSYGYTF
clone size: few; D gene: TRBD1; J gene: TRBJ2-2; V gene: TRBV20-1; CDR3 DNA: TGCAGTGCTAAGGGACAGGGGCAGGTCGCCGGGGAGCTGTTTTTT; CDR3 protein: CSAKGQGQVAGELFF
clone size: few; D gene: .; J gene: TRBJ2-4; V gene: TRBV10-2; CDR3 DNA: TGCGCCAGCAGTGACGTGGGAGGAGACATTCAGTACTTC; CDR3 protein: CASSDVGGDIQYF
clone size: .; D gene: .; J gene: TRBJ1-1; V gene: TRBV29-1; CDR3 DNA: TGCAGCGTTGTCAAGGAAAACACTGAAGCTTTCTTT; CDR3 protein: CSVVKENTEAFF
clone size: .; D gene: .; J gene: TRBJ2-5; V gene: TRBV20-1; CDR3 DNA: TGCAGTGCTAGGTCGGCGGGAATGGAGACCCAGTACTTC; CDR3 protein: CSARSAGMETQYF
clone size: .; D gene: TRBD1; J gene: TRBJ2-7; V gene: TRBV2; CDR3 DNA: TGTGCGAGCAGCCGACAGGGAACCTCTTCCTACGAGCAGTACTTC; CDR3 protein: CASSRQGTSSYEQYF
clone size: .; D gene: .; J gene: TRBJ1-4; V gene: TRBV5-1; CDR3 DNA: TGCGCCAGCAGCAGTGGGACACCACTAAATGAAAAACTGTTTTTT; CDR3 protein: CASSSGTPLNEKLFF
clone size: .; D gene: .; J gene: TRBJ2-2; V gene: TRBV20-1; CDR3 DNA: TGCAGTGGAGGGGACGGGAACACCGGGGAGCTGTTTTTT; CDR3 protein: CSGGDGNTGELFF
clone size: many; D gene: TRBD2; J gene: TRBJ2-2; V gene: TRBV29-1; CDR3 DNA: TGCAGCGCGGGACTAAACACCGGGGAGCTGTTTTTT; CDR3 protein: CSAGLNTGELFF
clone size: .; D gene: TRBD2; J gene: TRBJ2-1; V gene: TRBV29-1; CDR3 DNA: TGCAGCGTTAGCGGGAGACTCTCCTACAATGAGCAGTTCTTC; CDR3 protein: CSVSGRLSYNEQFF
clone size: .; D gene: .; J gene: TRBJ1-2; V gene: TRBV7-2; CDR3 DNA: TGTGCCAGCAGCTTAGACAGGGTGGCCTATGGCTACACCTTC; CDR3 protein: CASSLDRVAYGYTF
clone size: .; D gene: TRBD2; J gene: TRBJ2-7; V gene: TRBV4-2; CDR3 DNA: TGTGCCAGCAGCCAAGATCCCTCTAGCGGGAGCTACGAGCAGTACTTC; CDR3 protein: CASSQDPSSGSYEQYF
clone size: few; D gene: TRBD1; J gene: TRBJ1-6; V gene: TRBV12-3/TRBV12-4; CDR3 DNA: TGTGCCAGCAGTCGATCCGGGACAGGGCTATCACCCCTCCACTTT; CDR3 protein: CASSRSGTGLSPLHF
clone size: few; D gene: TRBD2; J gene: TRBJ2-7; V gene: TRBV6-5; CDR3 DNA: TGTGCCAGCAGTTACCTGTCTAGCGGGAACTCCTACGAGCAGTACTTC; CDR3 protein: CASSYLSSGNSYEQYF
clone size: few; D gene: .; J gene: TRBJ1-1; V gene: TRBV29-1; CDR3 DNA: TGCAGCGCCTCCCGTGTGGGGGACACTGAAGCTTTCTTT; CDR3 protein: CSASRVGDTEAFF
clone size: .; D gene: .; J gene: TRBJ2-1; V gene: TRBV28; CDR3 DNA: TGTGCCAGCAGTTTGCCGAACAAAGGCAATGAGCAGTTCTTC; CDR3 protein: CASSLPNKGNEQFF
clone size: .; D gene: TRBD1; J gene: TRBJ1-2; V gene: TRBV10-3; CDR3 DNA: TGTGCCGTCTGGGACAGGGGCCAGGCAAAAGCCTTC; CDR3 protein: CAVWDRGQAKAF
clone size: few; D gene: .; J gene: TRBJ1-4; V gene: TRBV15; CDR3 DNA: TGTGCCACCATGCCAGGATCAACTAATGAAAAACTGTTTTTT; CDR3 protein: CATMPGSTNEKLFF
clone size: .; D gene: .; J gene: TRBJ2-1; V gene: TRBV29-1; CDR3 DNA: TGCAGCGTGGGTAGACGGGAGAGGCAGTTCTTC; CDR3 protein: CSVGRRERQFF
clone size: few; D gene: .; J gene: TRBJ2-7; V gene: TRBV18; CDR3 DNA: TGTGCCAGCTCATACACGGGTGACGAGCAGTACTTC; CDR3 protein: CASSYTGDEQYF
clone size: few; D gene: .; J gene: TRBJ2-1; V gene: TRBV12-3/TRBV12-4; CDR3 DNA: TGTGCCAGCAGTTTCGGGGGTCTGTATAATGAGCAGTTCTTC; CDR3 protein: CASSFGGLYNEQFF
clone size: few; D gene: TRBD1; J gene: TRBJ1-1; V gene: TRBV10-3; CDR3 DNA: TGTGCCATCAGTGGGCCCGGGACAGGGATCACTGAAGCTTTCTTT; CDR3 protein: CAISGPGTGITEAFF
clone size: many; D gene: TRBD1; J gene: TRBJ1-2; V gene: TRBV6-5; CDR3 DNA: TGTGCCAGCAGTTACTCGACAGGGGGCTCTGGCTACACCTTC; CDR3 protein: CASSYSTGGSGYTF
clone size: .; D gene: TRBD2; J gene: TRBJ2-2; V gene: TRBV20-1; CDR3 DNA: TGCAGTGCTAGAGAGGCACGGACTAGCGGGGGGATCGGGGAGCTGTTTTTT; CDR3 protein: CSAREARTSGGIGELFF
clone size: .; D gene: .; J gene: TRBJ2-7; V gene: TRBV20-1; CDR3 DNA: TGCAGTGCCAAGACTACAGGTTCCCCCTACGAGCAGTACTTC; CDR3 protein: CSAKTTGSPYEQYF
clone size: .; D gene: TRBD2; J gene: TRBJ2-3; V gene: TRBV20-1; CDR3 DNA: TGCAGTGCTCCCGGGACTAGCGGAGATACGCAGTATTTT; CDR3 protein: CSAPGTSGDTQYF
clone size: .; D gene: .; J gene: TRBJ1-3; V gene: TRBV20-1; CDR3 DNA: TGCAGTGCTGCCCGAGATTTGAACACCATATATTTT; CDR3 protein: CSAARDLNTIYF
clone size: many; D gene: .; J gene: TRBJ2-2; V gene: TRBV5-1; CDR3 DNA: TGCGCCAGCACTCGTGGCACATCGAACACCGGGGAGCTGTTTTTT; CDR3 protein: CASTRGTSNTGELFF
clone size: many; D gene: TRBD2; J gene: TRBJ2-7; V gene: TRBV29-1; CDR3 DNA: TGCAGCTCGGGACTAGCGGGGGGATACTACGAGCAGTACTTC; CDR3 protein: CSSGLAGGYYEQYF
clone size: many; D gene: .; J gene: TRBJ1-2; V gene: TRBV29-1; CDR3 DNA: TGCAGCGTTGAAGGAGGGATCTATGGCTACACCTTC; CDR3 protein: CSVEGGIYGYTF
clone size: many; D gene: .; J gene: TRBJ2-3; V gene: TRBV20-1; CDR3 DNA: TGCAGTGTATGGACACCGCCCACAGATACGCAGTATTTT; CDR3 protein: CSVWTPPTDTQYF
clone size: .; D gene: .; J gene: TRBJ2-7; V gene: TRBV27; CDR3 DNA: TGTGCCAGCAGTTTAGGAGCCGGCTCCCTCGGCGAGCAGTACTTC; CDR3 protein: CASSLGAGSLGEQYF
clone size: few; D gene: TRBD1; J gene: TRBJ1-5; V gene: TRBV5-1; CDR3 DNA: TGCGCCAGCCGGGACAGACCGAATCAGCCCCAGCATTTT; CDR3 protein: CASRDRPNQPQHF
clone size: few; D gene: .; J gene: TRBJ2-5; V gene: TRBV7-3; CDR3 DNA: TGTGCCAGCAGCTCCACCAAGGAAGAGACCCAGTACTTC; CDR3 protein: CASSSTKEETQYF
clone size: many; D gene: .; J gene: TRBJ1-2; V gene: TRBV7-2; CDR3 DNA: TGTGCCAGCCGGCTCCCCGGTGAGGGCTCTAACTATGGCTACACCTTC; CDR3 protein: CASRLPGEGSNYGYTF
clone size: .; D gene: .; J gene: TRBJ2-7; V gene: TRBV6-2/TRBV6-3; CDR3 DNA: TGTGCCAGCAGAACCGGGCCCATAGAAAGGCAGTACTTC; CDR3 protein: CASRTGPIERQYF
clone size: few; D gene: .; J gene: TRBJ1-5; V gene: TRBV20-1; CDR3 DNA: TGCAGTGCTAAAGGGGCCAATCAGCCCCAGCATTTT; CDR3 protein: CSAKGANQPQHF
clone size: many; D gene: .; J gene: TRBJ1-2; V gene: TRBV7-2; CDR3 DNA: TGTGCCAGCAGCTTAGGGGGCGGCGGCTATGGCTACACCTTC; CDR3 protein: CASSLGGGGYGYTF
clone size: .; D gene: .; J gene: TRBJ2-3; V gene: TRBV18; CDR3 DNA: TGTGCCAGCTCACCCAGCCAGCTTTCAGATACGCAGTATTTT; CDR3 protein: CASSPSQLSDTQYF
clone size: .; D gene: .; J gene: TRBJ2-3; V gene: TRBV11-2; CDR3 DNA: TGTGCCAGCAGCTTCCGACCGGATGCTAGCACAGATACGCAGTATTTT; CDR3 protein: CASSFRPDASTDTQYF
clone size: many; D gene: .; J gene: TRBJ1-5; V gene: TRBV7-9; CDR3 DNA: TGTGCCAGCAGCTTAGGAACTCCAGGATATAGCAATCAGCCCCAGCATTTT; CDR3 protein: CASSLGTPGYSNQPQHF
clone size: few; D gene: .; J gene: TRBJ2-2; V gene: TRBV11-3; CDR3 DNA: TGTGCCAGCACCACTTCCCCCCAAGGGGACACCGGGGAGCTGTTTTTT; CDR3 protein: CASTTSPQGDTGELFF
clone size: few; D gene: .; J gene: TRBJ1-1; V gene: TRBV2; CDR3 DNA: TGTGCCAGCAGGGATTATACCACAGGGCTTTCCAGGACTGAAGCTTTCTTT; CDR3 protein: CASRDYTTGLSRTEAFF
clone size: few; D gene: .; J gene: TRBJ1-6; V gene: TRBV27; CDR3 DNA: TGTGCCAGCAGTTTATGGGCGGTTAATAATTCACCCCTCCACTTT; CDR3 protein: CASSLWAVNNSPLHF
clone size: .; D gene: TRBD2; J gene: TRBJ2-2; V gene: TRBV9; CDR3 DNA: TGTGCCAGCAGCGTAGGGCTAGCGGGAAGGGACACCGGGGAGCTGTTTTTT; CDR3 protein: CASSVGLAGRDTGELFF
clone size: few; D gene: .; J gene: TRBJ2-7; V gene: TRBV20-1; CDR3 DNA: TGCAGTGCTAGAGATCTCGAGGGGACCGCGGGACGGATCTTCTACGAGCAGTACTTC; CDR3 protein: CSARDLEGTAGRIFYEQYF
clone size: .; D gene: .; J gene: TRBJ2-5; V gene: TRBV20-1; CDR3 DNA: TGCAGTGCTAGAAAAGGGTCCTCGGAGACCCAGTACTTC; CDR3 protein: CSARKGSSETQYF
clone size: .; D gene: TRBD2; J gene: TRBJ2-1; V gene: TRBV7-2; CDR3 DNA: TGTGCCAGCAGTTTCCAAAGCGGGGTGGGTGAGCAGTTCTTC; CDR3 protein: CASSFQSGVGEQFF
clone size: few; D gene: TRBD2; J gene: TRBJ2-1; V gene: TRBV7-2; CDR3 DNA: TGTGCCAGCAGCCGGATGGGGAGAACTAGCGGTTACAATGAGCAGTTCTTC; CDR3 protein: CASSRMGRTSGYNEQFF
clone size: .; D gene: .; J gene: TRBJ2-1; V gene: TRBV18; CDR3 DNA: TGTGCCAGCTCACCACCGCTCGGCGATCCCAATGAGCAGTTCTTC; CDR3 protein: CASSPPLGDPNEQFF
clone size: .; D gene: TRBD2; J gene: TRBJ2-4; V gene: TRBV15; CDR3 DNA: TGTGCCACCAGCTTCGGGACTAGCGCGAAAAACATTCAGTACTTC; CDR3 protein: CATSFGTSAKNIQYF
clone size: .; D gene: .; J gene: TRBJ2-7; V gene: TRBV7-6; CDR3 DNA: TGTGCCAGCAGCTTAGAGGAGGGGGCATCCTACGAGCAGTACTTC; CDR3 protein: CASSLEEGASYEQYF
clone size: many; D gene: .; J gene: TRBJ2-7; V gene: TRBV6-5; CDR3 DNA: TGTGCCAGCAGTTCGGGGTTTCGGTACGAGCAGTACTTC; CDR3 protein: CASSSGFRYEQYF
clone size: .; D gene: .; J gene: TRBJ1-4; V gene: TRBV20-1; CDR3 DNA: TGCAGTGCTCGGTTACCGGTCTTAATAAATGAAAAACTGTTTTTT; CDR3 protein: CSARLPVLINEKLFF
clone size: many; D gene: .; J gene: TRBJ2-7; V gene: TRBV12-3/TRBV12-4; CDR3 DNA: TGTGCCAGCAGTTTAGAGTCCTCTTGGGAGCAGTACTTC; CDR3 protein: CASSLESSWEQYF
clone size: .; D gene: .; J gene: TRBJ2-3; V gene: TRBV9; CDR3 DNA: TGTGCCAGCAGCGCGGGACTCCCAGATACGCAGTATTTT; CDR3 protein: CASSAGLPDTQYF
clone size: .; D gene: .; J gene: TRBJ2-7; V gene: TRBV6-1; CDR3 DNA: TGTGCCAGCAGTGAAAGTAACGAGCAGTACTTC; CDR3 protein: CASSESNEQYF
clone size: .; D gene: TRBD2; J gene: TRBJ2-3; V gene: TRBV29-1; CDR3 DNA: TGCAGCGTTGAAGGTGGCGGGAGGGCCGGAGATACGCAGTATTTT; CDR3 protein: CSVEGGGRAGDTQYF
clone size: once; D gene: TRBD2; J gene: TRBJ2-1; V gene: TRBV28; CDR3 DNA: TGTGCCGGAGGGCGGGGGGATGAGCAGTTCTTC; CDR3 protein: CAGGRGDEQFF